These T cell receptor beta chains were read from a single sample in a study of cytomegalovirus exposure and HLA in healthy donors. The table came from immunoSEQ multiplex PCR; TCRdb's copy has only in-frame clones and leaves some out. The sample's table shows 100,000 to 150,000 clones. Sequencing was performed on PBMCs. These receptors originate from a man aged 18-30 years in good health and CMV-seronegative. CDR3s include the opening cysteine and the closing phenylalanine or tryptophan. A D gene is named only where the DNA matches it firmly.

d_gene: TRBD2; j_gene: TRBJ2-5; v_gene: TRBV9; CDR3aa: CASSVGLAGPGYF; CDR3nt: TGTGCCAGCAGCGTAGGCCTAGCGGGGCCAGGATACTTC
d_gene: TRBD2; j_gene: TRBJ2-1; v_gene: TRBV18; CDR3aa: CASSPSSGRNEQFF; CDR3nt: TGTGCCAGCTCACCATCTAGCGGGAGAAATGAGCAGTTCTTC
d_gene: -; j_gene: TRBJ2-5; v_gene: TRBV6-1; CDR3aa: CASRSQTQYF; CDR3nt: TGTGCCAGTCGGTCCCAAACCCAGTACTTC
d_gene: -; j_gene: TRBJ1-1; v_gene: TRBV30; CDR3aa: CAWSVLRQEAFF; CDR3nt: TGTGCCTGGAGTGTACTTCGACAAGAAGCTTTCTTT
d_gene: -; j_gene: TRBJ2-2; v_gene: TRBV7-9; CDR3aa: CASRPPGWGTGELFF; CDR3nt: TGTGCCAGCAGGCCCCCAGGGTGGGGAACCGGGGAGCTGTTTTTT
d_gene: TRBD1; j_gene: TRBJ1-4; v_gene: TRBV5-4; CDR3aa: CASSSRLQGQVEKLFF; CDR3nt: TGTGCCAGCAGTTCACGTTTACAGGGGCAGGTTGAAAAACTGTTTTTT
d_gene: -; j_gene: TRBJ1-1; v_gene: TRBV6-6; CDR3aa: CASAYGQINTEAFF; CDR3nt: TGTGCCAGCGCTTACGGACAGATCAACACTGAAGCTTTCTTT
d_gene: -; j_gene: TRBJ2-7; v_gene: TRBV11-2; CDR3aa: CASSSDFYEQYF; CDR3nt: TGTGCCAGCAGCTCGGACTTCTACGAGCAGTACTTC
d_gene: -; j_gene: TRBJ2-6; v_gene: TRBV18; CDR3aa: CASTPGQFSGANVLTF; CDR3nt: TGTGCCAGCACCCCCGGACAGTTCTCTGGGGCCAACGTCCTGACTTTC
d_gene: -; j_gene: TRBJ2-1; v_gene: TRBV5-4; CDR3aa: CASSLKNRLLQFF; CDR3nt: TGTGCCAGCAGCTTGAAAAATCGACTCCTCCAGTTCTTC
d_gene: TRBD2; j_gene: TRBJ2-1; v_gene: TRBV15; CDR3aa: CATSRGVTSGHNEQFF; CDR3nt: TGTGCCACCAGCAGAGGAGTGACTAGCGGCCACAATGAGCAGTTCTTC
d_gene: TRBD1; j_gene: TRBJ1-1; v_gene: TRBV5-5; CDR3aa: CASSLAWAGGTEAFF; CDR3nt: TGTGCCAGCAGCTTGGCCTGGGCAGGGGGAACTGAAGCTTTCTTT
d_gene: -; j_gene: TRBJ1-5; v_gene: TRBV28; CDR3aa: CASTGAVNNQPQHF; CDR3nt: TGTGCCAGCACAGGGGCCGTGAACAATCAGCCCCAGCATTTT
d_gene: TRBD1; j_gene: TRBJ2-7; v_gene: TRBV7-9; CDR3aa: CASSPGGLSSYEQYF; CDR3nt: TGTGCCAGCAGCCCAGGGGGCCTGAGCTCCTACGAGCAGTACTTC
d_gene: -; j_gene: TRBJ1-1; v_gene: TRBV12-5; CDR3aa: CASGSFGGGTEAFF; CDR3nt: TGTGCTAGTGGTTCCTTTGGTGGGGGGACTGAAGCTTTCTTT
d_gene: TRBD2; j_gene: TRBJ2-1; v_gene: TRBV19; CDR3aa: CASSTPRGGSGDEQFF; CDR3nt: TGTGCCAGTAGTACTCCCCGGGGCGGGAGTGGCGATGAGCAGTTCTTC
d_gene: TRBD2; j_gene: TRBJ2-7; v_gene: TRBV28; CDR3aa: CASSLPGGRAGEQYF; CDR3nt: TGTGCCAGCAGTCTACCCGGCGGGAGGGCCGGCGAGCAGTACTTC
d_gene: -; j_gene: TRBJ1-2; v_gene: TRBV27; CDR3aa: CASSLQQGLYGYTF; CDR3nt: TGTGCCAGCAGTTTACAGCAGGGGCTCTATGGCTACACCTTC
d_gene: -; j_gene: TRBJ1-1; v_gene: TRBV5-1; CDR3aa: CASGTGDLNTEAFF; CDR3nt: TGCGCCAGCGGCACAGGAGATTTGAACACTGAAGCTTTCTTT
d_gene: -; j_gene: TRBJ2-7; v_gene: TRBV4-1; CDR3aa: CASSQGRNRGYWYEQYF; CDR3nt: TGCGCCAGCAGCCAAGGCAGGAATCGTGGCTATTGGTACGAGCAGTACTTC
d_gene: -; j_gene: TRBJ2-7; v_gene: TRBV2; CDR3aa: CAIAVETGPHEQYF; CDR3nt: TGTGCCATAGCAGTTGAGACAGGCCCCCACGAGCAGTACTTC
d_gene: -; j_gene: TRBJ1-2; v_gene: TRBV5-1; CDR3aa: CASSLTVTNYGYTF; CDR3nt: TGCGCCAGCAGCTTGACGGTTACTAACTATGGCTACACCTTC
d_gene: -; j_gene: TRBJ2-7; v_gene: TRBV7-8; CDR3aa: CASSLEQGPYEQYF; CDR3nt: TGTGCCAGCAGCTTAGAACAGGGACCCTACGAGCAGTACTTC
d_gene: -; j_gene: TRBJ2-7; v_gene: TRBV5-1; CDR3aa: CASSGGGGHEQYF; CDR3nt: TGCGCCAGCAGCGGCGGCGGAGGCCACGAGCAGTACTTC
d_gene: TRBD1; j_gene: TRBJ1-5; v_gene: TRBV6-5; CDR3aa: CASSRDRGNQPQHF; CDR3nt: TGTGCCAGCAGTCGGGACAGGGGCAATCAGCCCCAGCATTTT
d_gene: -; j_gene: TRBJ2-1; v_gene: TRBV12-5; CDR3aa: CASGSDLGQFF; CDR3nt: TGTGCTAGTGGTTCCGACTTGGGGCAGTTCTTC
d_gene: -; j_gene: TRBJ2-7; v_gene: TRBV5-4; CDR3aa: CASSSDRLSSYEQYF; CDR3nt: TGTGCCAGCAGCTCCGACAGGTTGAGCTCCTACGAGCAGTACTTC
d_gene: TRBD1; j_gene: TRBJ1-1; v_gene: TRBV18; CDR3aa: CASSPPTGMGTEAFF; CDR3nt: TGTGCCAGCTCACCACCGACAGGGATGGGCACTGAAGCTTTCTTT
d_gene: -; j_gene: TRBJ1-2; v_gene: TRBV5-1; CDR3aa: CASSLGTANYGYTF; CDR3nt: TGCGCCAGCAGCTTGGGAACAGCTAACTATGGCTACACCTTC
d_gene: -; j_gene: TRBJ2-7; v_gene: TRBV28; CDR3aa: CASSLFAGLYEQYF; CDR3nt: TGTGCCAGCAGTTTATTTGCAGGTTTATACGAGCAGTACTTC
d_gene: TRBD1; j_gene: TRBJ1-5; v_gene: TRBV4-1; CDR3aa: CASSLGQAEIRQPQHF; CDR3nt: TGCGCCAGCAGCCTCGGACAGGCGGAAATACGTCAGCCCCAGCATTTT
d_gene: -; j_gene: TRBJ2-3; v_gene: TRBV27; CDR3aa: CASSRGTDTQYF; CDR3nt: TGTGCCAGCAGTCGGGGCACAGATACGCAGTATTTT
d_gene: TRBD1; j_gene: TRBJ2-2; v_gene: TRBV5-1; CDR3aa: CASSLGQGRNTGELFF; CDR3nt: TGCGCCAGCAGCTTGGGACAGGGGCGAAACACCGGGGAGCTGTTTTTT
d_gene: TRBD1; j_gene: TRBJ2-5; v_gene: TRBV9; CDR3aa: CASSAYRGRDETQYF; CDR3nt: TGTGCCAGCAGCGCCTACAGGGGGCGCGACGAGACCCAGTACTTC
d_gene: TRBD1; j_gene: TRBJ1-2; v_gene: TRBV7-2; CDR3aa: CASSPPGQGNYGYTF; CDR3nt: TGTGCCAGCAGCCCTCCCGGACAGGGTAACTATGGCTACACCTTC
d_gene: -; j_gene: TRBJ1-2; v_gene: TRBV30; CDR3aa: CAWSFQGGRTF; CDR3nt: TGTGCCTGGAGTTTCCAGGGAGGGCGCACCTTC
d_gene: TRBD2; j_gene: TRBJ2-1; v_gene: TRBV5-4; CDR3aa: CASSSGGAGVVRNEQFF; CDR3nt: TGTGCCAGCAGCTCCGGTGGAGCGGGAGTAGTACGGAATGAGCAGTTCTTC
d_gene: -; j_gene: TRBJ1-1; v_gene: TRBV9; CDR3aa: CASSALLGTGNTEAFF; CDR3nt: TGTGCCAGCAGCGCCTTATTGGGTACGGGGAACACTGAAGCTTTCTTT
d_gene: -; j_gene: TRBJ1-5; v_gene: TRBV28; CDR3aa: CASSLPPEPQHF; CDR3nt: TGTGCCAGCAGTTTACCCCCGGAGCCCCAGCATTTT
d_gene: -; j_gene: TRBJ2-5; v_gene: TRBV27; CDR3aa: CASSSQYQETQYF; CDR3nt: TGTGCCAGCAGTTCGCAGTACCAAGAGACCCAGTACTTC
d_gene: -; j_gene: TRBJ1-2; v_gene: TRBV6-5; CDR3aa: CASSYWQGENGYTF; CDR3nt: TGTGCCAGCAGTTACTGGCAGGGCGAGAATGGCTACACCTTC
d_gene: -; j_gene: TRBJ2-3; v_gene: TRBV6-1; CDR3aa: CASRGGQGYTDTQYF; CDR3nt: TGTGCCAGCAGGGGGGGGCAGGGGTACACAGATACGCAGTATTTT
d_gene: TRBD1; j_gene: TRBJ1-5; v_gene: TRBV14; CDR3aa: CASSQTTGGNQPQHF; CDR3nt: TGTGCCAGCAGCCAAACCACAGGGGGCAATCAGCCCCAGCATTTT
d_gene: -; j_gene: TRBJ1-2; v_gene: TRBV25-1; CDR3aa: CASSDHVARGSEDGYTF; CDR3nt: TGTGCCAGCAGTGACCACGTCGCAAGGGGGTCGGAAGATGGCTACACCTTC
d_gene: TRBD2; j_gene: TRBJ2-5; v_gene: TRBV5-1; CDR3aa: CASSLDHRLAGEETQYF; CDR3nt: TGCGCCAGCAGCTTGGACCATCGACTAGCGGGGGAAGAGACCCAGTACTTC
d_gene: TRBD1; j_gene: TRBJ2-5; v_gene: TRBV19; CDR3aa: CASSGTGKTQETQYF; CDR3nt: TGTGCCAGTAGTGGGACAGGAAAAACTCAAGAGACCCAGTACTTC
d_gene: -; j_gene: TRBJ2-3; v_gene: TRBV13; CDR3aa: CASSPPIAKDTQYF; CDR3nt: TGTGCCAGCAGCCCTCCAATAGCAAAAGATACGCAGTATTTT
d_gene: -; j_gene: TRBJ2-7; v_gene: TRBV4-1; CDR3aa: CASSQDGSIREQYF; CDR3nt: TGCGCCAGCAGCCAAGACGGTTCAATTCGGGAGCAGTACTTC
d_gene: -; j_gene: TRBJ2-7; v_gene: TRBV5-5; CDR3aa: CASSLDSKHEQYF; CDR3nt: TGTGCCAGCAGCTTGGACAGTAAACACGAGCAGTACTTC
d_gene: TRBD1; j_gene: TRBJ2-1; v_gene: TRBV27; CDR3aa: CASSSGTGFDEQFF; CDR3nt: TGTGCCAGCAGTTCCGGGACAGGGTTCGATGAGCAGTTCTTC
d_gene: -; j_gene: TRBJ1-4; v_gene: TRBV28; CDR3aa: CASSRRGRRLLATNEKLFF; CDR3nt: TGTGCCAGCAGCCGCAGGGGAAGAAGATTACTTGCTACTAATGAAAAACTGTTTTTT
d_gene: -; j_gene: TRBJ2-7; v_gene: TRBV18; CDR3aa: CASSPKADEQYF; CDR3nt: TGTGCCAGCTCACCAAAAGCGGACGAGCAGTACTTC
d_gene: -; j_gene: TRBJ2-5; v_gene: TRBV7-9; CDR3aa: CASSPARGRDQETQYF; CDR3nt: TGTGCCAGCAGCCCGGCCAGGGGTAGGGACCAAGAGACCCAGTACTTC
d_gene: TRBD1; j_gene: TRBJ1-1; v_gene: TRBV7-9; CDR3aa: CASSGTGTTEAFF; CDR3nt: TGTGCCAGCAGCGGGACAGGGACCACTGAAGCTTTCTTT
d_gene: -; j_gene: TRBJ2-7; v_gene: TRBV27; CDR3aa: CASSFRDNYEQYF; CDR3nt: TGTGCCAGCAGTTTTCGGGACAACTACGAGCAGTACTTC
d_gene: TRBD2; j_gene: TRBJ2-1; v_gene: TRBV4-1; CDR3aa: CASSPERGLVGVLHEQFF; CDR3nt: TGCGCCAGCAGCCCAGAGCGGGGACTAGTAGGGGTCTTGCATGAGCAGTTCTTC
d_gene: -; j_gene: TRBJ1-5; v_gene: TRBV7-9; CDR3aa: CASSERGWSGNQPQHF; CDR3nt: TGTGCCAGCAGCGAGAGAGGTTGGAGTGGCAATCAGCCCCAGCATTTT
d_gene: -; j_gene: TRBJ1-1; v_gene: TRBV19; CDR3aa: CASSRAANTEAFF; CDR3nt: TGTGCCAGTAGTAGGGCAGCGAACACTGAAGCTTTCTTT
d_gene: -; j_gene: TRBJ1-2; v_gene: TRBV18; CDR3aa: CASSSQGNSNYGYTF; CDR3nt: TGTGCCAGCTCCTCACAGGGAAATTCGAACTATGGCTACACCTTC
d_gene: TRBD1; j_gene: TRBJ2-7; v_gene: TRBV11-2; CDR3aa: CASSRTGQGAVEQYF; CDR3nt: TGTGCCAGCAGCCGCACGGGACAGGGGGCGGTCGAGCAGTACTTC